A selection of T cell receptor beta chains follows, all from one sample in a study of CD8+CD57+ T cells in acquired aplastic anemia. Using its own MiXCR run on the reads, TCRdb lists one record per CDR3 protein. This table has roughly 180,000 distinct CDR3 sequences, about half appearing once. Sequencing input: sorted CD4+, CD8+, or CD8+CD57+ T cells (not recorded which) from PBMCs. The receptors originated from a human donor with aplastic anemia. Each CDR3 is given with its conserved first and last residue. Each record gives: CDR3 DNA, CDR3 protein, D gene, J gene, V gene, clone size. The D gene is left open where the match is weak. Clone size, where shown, is once, few, many, or a class for clones that have expanded.

cdr3_nt: TGTGCCACCAGCAGAGATCTCTTTCAGCCCTTTCCCCACTATGGCTACACCTTC
cdr3_aa: CATSRDLFQPFPHYGYTF
d_call: NA
j_call: TRBJ1-2
v_call: TRBV15
clone_size: once

cdr3_nt: TGTGCCAGTACCTTGGGACGGAGGGTCGGAGAGACCCAGTACTTC
cdr3_aa: CASTLGRRVGETQYF
d_call: NA
j_call: TRBJ2-5
v_call: TRBV19
clone_size: NA

cdr3_nt: TGTGCCAGCAGCTTAAGCGGGGGGGACCCCTACAATGAGCAGTTCTTC
cdr3_aa: CASSLSGGDPYNEQFF
d_call: TRBD2
j_call: TRBJ2-1
v_call: TRBV11-2
clone_size: many

cdr3_nt: TGCAGCGTCGACCCGGGACAGGGGGGCGGTAAGCAGTACTTC
cdr3_aa: CSVDPGQGGGKQYF
d_call: TRBD1
j_call: TRBJ2-7
v_call: TRBV29-1
clone_size: few

cdr3_nt: TGTGCCAGCAGCTTAGTGGGGAATACGCAGTATTTT
cdr3_aa: CASSLVGNTQYF
d_call: NA
j_call: TRBJ2-3
v_call: TRBV7-2
clone_size: few

cdr3_nt: TGTGCCAGCAGTCTGTCCGACAGGGTTAATGAGCAGTTCTTC
cdr3_aa: CASSLSDRVNEQFF
d_call: TRBD1
j_call: TRBJ2-1
v_call: TRBV12-3/TRBV12-4
clone_size: many

cdr3_nt: TGTGCCAGCAGCTTAGCGCAGGAAGATAATTCACCCCTCCACTTT
cdr3_aa: CASSLAQEDNSPLHF
d_call: NA
j_call: TRBJ1-6
v_call: TRBV7-9
clone_size: NA

cdr3_nt: TGTGCCAGCAGTAGGGGGGGGAGCTCTGGAAACACCATATATTTT
cdr3_aa: CASSRGGSSGNTIYF
d_call: NA
j_call: TRBJ1-3
v_call: TRBV12-3/TRBV12-4
clone_size: few

cdr3_nt: TGCGCCAGCAGCCAAGAGGCAGGGGGATTTTACGAGCAGTACTTC
cdr3_aa: CASSQEAGGFYEQYF
d_call: TRBD1
j_call: TRBJ2-7
v_call: TRBV12-3/TRBV12-4
clone_size: NA

cdr3_nt: TGTGCCACCGGGCCGGCGGGAAGCACAGATACGCAGTATTTT
cdr3_aa: CATGPAGSTDTQYF
d_call: NA
j_call: TRBJ2-3
v_call: TRBV24-1
clone_size: few

cdr3_nt: TGTGCCAGCAGTTTAGGGTTTCCAGGGGGTAACTATGGCTACACCTTC
cdr3_aa: CASSLGFPGGNYGYTF
d_call: TRBD1
j_call: TRBJ1-2
v_call: TRBV12-3/TRBV12-4
clone_size: many

cdr3_nt: TGTGCCAGCAAACGGGACGGTCAAGGGGGCTACACCTTC
cdr3_aa: CASKRDGQGGYTF
d_call: NA
j_call: TRBJ1-2
v_call: TRBV2
clone_size: few

cdr3_nt: TGTGCTAGAGATCTACCCCGGGACAGGGGGGGGAATGAGCAGTTCTTC
cdr3_aa: CARDLPRDRGGNEQFF
d_call: TRBD1
j_call: TRBJ2-1
v_call: TRBV25-1
clone_size: NA

cdr3_nt: TGTGCTAGCAGCTCCACAAGCTCCTACGAGCAGTCCTTC
cdr3_aa: CASSSTSSYEQSF
d_call: NA
j_call: TRBJ2-7
v_call: TRBV7-7
clone_size: NA

cdr3_nt: TGCAGTGCTAGAATGAGGCCTGACTACGAGCAGTACTTC
cdr3_aa: CSARMRPDYEQYF
d_call: NA
j_call: TRBJ2-7
v_call: TRBV20-1
clone_size: NA

cdr3_nt: TGTGCCAGCAGGGGGGGGATAAGCTACGAGCAGTACTTC
cdr3_aa: CASRGGISYEQYF
d_call: TRBD2
j_call: TRBJ2-7
v_call: TRBV6-1
clone_size: NA

cdr3_nt: TGCAGCGGACGACAGGGCATATCAGATACGCAGTATTTT
cdr3_aa: CSGRQGISDTQYF
d_call: TRBD1
j_call: TRBJ2-3
v_call: TRBV29-1
clone_size: NA

cdr3_nt: TGTGCCAGCAGTGAAGAGGCAAGTCAACTGTTTTTT
cdr3_aa: CASSEEASQLFF
d_call: NA
j_call: TRBJ1-4
v_call: TRBV2
clone_size: NA

cdr3_nt: TGTGCCAGCATGGGGAGCCCCCGCTACGAGCAGTACTTC
cdr3_aa: CASMGSPRYEQYF
d_call: NA
j_call: TRBJ2-7
v_call: TRBV6-1
clone_size: NA

cdr3_nt: TGTGCCAGTTATGACAGGGGGGCGGGCGAGCAGTACTTC
cdr3_aa: CASYDRGAGEQYF
d_call: TRBD1
j_call: TRBJ2-7
v_call: TRBV28
clone_size: few

cdr3_nt: TGTGCCGGCAGTGGACAGGGGCGAGAAGCTTTCTTT
cdr3_aa: CAGSGQGREAFF
d_call: TRBD1
j_call: TRBJ1-1
v_call: TRBV6-1
clone_size: NA

cdr3_nt: TGTGCCAGCAGTTTCCCCGGACAGGGGGCCAACGAGCAGTACTTC
cdr3_aa: CASSFPGQGANEQYF
d_call: TRBD1
j_call: TRBJ2-7
v_call: TRBV27
clone_size: NA

cdr3_nt: TGTGCCAGCAGCCAAGCCCTACTAGCGGGCTCTTCGAACACCGGGGAGCTGTTTTTT
cdr3_aa: CASSQALLAGSSNTGELFF
d_call: TRBD2
j_call: TRBJ2-2
v_call: TRBV4-2
clone_size: few

cdr3_nt: TGTGCCAGCAGCTTAGAAGTCCAAGAGACCCAGTACTTC
cdr3_aa: CASSLEVQETQYF
d_call: NA
j_call: TRBJ2-5
v_call: TRBV7-9
clone_size: many

cdr3_nt: TGTGCCACCAGTGATTTTTGGGCAGATGGGTCGAACACCATATATTTT
cdr3_aa: CATSDFWADGSNTIYF
d_call: NA
j_call: TRBJ1-3
v_call: TRBV24-1
clone_size: NA